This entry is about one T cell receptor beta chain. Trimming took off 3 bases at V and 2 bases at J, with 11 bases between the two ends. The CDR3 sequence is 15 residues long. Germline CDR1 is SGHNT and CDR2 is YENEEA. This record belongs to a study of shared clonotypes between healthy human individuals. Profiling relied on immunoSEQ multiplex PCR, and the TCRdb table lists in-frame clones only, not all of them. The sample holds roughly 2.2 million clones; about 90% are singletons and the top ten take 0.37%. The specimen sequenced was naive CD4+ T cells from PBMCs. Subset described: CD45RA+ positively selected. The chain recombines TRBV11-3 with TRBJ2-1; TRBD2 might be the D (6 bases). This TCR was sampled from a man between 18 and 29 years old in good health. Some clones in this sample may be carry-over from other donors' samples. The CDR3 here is CASSFGRGTYNEQFF. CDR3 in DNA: TGTGCCAGCAGCTTTGGTCGGGGGACCTACAATGAGCAGTTCTTC.